These 28 T cell receptor beta chains share one sample of origin, sequenced in a study of glioma-infiltrating T cells after dendritic cell vaccination. Data came from immunoSEQ multiplex PCR; TCRdb stores just in-frame clones and leaves some out. The table records fewer than 50,000 clones, 82% of them present only once. The sample in question was blood, obtained before dendritic cell vaccination. Receptors were obtained from a human donor with glioblastoma.

For the CDR3, the DNA is TGTGCCATCATTCCTGACAGGACTGGAAACACCATATATTTT. Translated: CAIIPDRTGNTIYF. The rearrangement uses TRBV10-3 and TRBJ1-3; D is perhaps TRBD1 (6 bases). CDR3 size: 14 residues. CDR1 ENHRY and CDR2 SYGVKD come from the germline V gene. V shed 7 bases and J shed 2 bases, with 12 bases lying between them.

This clone was found a few times. J is TRBJ2-3 and V is TRBV18; 8 nucleotides line up with TRBD2. The CDR3 is 16 residues long. V was clipped by 0 bases and J by 2 bases; unmatched bases: 4. Germline loops: CDR1 KGHSH, CDR2 LQKENI. In DNA form, the CDR3 reads TGTGCCAGCTCACCACCTACTAGCGGAGACACAGATACGCAGTATTTT. This codes for CASSPPTSGDTDTQYF.

V gene TRBV19 combines with J gene TRBJ1-3, with 7 bases matching TRBD1. After removal of 6 bases from V and 3 bases from J, the junction contained 2 bases not matched to a gene. The CDR3 loop spans 13 amino acids. Looked up from germline, CDR1 is LNHDA and CDR2 is SQIVND (reference sequence). As DNA, the CDR3 is TGTGCCAGTAGCTACAGGGGTGGAAACACCATATATTTT. Translated: CASSYRGGNTIYF.

This clone has more than one count but fewer than ten. The chain recombines TRBV16 with TRBJ1-2; 8 positions agree with TRBD1. In germline, CDR1 is KGHSY, CDR2 FQNENV. The CDR3 runs to 16 residues. After removal of 4 bases from V and 3 bases from J, the junction contained 10 bases not matched to a gene. This CDR3 is CASSPTKDRGYYGYTF. As DNA, the CDR3 is TGTGCCAGCAGCCCGACTAAAGACAGGGGCTACTATGGCTACACCTTC.

About this clone itself: Compared with germline, one end of the junction differs, possibly owing to a read error. Other DNA sequences from this sample encode an identical CDR3 as well. The V call is TRBV25-1, the J call TRBJ1-6, with a possible D match to TRBD1 (6 bases). Per germline, CDR1 MGHDK and CDR2 SYGVNS. CDR3 length equals 15 residues. The CDR3 spells CASSEGTGYNSPLHF. The CDR3 DNA sequence: TGTGCCAGCAGTGAAGGCACAGGGTATAATTCCCCCCTCCACTTT.

Only one count was recorded for this clone. The CDR3: CASSPLLGGNEQFF. The CDR3 bases are TGTGCCAGCAGCCCACTCCTCGGGGGGAATGAGCAGTTCTTC. The rearrangement uses TRBV11-3 and TRBJ2-1; 7 bases align to TRBD2. Unmatched junction bases numbered 8, after V lost 5 bases and J lost 7 bases. Germline CDR1 is SGHNT and CDR2 is YENEEA. The CDR3 is 14 residues long. Based on the CDR3 plus reference TRBV11-3 and TRBJ2-1, the full variable domain is EAGVVQSPRYKIIEKKQPVAFWCNPISGHNTLYWYLQNLGQGPELLIRYENEEAVDDSQLPKDRFSAERLKGVDSTLKIQPAELGDSAVYLCASSPLLGGNEQFFGPGTRLTVL.

This chain connects TRBV4-3 to TRBJ2-3; D ambiguous. In germline, CDR1 is LGHNA, CDR2 YSLEER. The CDR3 is 13 amino acids. V lost 2 bases and J lost 2, with 5 bases in between. The CDR3 DNA is TGCGCCAGCAGCCAATTACTCACAGATACGCAGTATTTT. The encoded protein is CASSQLLTDTQYF.

This chain links TRBV25-1 with TRBJ2-7, with 8 bases identical to TRBD2. Germline lookup yields CDR1 MGHDK and CDR2 SYGVNS. CDR3 length: 13 amino acids. Unmatched junction bases numbered 3, after V lost 6 bases and J lost 2 bases. The CDR3 region is CASSREGAYEQYF. CDR3 in DNA: TGTGCCAGCAGCCGGGAGGGGGCCTACGAGCAGTACTTC.

The chain combines TRBV6-5 with TRBJ2-7; tentatively, D is TRBD2 (5 bases). CDR1 is MNHEY, CDR2 SVGAGI, per germline. V lost 0 bases and J 0 bases, leaving 12 bases between the germline ends. There are 16 residues in the CDR3. In DNA form, the CDR3 reads TGTGCCAGCAGTTACTCGTCGGAGGTTAGCTCCTACGAGCAGTACTTC. It specifies CASSYSSEVSSYEQYF.

A few counts support this clone. This sequence joins TRBV11-1 and TRBJ2-1; tentatively, D is TRBD2 (6 bases). The CDR3 runs 15 residues. V was pared by 5 bases and J by 9 bases, with 20 bases between. Germline CDR1 SGHAT, CDR2 FQDESV (reference sequence). Written as DNA, the CDR3 is TGTGCCAGCAGCCGTGTGGCGGGGCGGGCGGGTGAGCAGTTCTTC. It encodes CASSRVAGRAGEQFF. Full variable domain (remainder filled in from reference TRBV11-1 and TRBJ2-1): EAEVAQSPRYKITEKSQAVAFWCDPISGHATLYWYRQILGQGPELLVQFQDESVVDDSQLPKDRFSAERLKGVDSTLKIQPAELGDSAMYLCASSRVAGRAGEQFFGPGTRLTVL.

The V call is TRBV7-6, the J call TRBJ2-3; D not certain. The germline V and J ends were trimmed by 5 bases and 0 bases, with 9 bases remaining between them. CDR1 SGHVS and CDR2 FNYEAQ come from the germline V gene. CDR3 length equals 14 residues. The CDR3 DNA is TGTGCCAGCAGCCAAACGACTAGCACAGATACGCAGTATTTT. Amino acid sequence: CASSQTTSTDTQYF.

This clone was observed once. This rearrangement joins TRBV28 to TRBJ2-4; 11 positions agree with TRBD2. From germline, CDR1 is MDHEN and CDR2 SYDVKM. The CDR3 runs to 18 residues. The J segment lost 5 bases and the V segment lost 1 base, leaving 10 bases of the junction unmatched. CDR3 nucleotides: TGTGCCAGCAGTTTATCCCCTATAGCGGGGGGGCTGCAAAACATTCAGTACTTC. Translating gives CASSLSPIAGGLQNIQYF.

The genes are TRBV9 and TRBJ1-6; perhaps TRBD1 as D (6 bases). The length of the CDR3 is 13 residues. The ends were cut back, 2 bases at V and 10 bases at J, with 10 bases in the middle. Germline CDR1 SGDLS, CDR2 YYNGEE. The CDR3 nucleotides read TGTGCCAGCAGCGTGGACAGTAGATCACCCCTCCACTTT. Translating it yields CASSVDSRSPLHF.

The sample holds one count of this clone. This rearrangement joins TRBV11-1 to TRBJ1-2; TRBD1 matches 7 bases. Per germline, CDR1 SGHAT and CDR2 FQDESV (reference sequence). J gave up 3 bases and V 4 bases, and 2 bases lay outside the gene matches. CDR3 length: 13 residues. The DNA for the CDR3 is TGTGCCAGCAGCTACACAGGGGACTATGGCTACACCTTC. Translation gives CASSYTGDYGYTF.

This clone was seen only a few times. The chain is built from TRBV30 and TRBJ2-5; 8 bases fit TRBD1. Trimming cost V 3 bases and J 5 bases; bases outside gene matches: 5. Germline V gene sequence: CDR1 GTSNPN, CDR2 SVGIG (reference sequence). This CDR3 spans 13 amino acids. The CDR3 loop reads CAWSRQGRETQYF. CDR3 bases: TGTGCCTGGAGCCGACAGGGGCGGGAGACCCAGTACTTC.

The chain carries TRBV6-5 and TRBJ2-7; possibly TRBD2 for D (6 bases). Trimming shortened V by 7 bases and J by 5 bases, and 15 bases separated the two germline ends. Germline assignment: CDR1 MNHEY and CDR2 SVGAGI. This CDR3 comprises 13 residues. The CDR3 DNA follows: TGTGCCAGCACCTCCGACGCGGGGAACGAGCAGTACTTC. It translates to CASTSDAGNEQYF.

The V call is TRBV6-6, the J call TRBJ1-2, with D perhaps TRBD1 (5 bases). Trimming pared 8 bases from V and 6 bases from J, leaving 22 bases between. Germline lookup yields CDR1 MNHNY and CDR2 SVGAGI (reference sequence). The CDR3 spans 15 residues. The CDR3 is CASSPRRGVSHGYTF. The CDR3, as DNA: TGTGCCAGCTCCCCCCGCCGGGGGGTCTCACATGGCTACACCTTC.

This clone occurred a few times. This sample includes further DNA sequences coding for the same CDR3. The J gene is TRBJ1-6, the V gene TRBV7-8, with 9 bases lining up with TRBD1. CDR3 length equals 15 residues. J lost 10 bases, V lost 3 bases, and 7 bases had no gene match. Looked up from germline, CDR1 is SGHVS and CDR2 is FQNEAQ. The CDR3: CASSLRDREGSPLHF. The CDR3 DNA is TGTGCCAGCAGCTTGCGGGACAGGGAAGGATCACCCCTCCACTTT.

J is TRBJ2-5 and V is TRBV10-3, with 9 bases lining up with TRBD1. Germline trimming cut 0 bases from V and 6 bases from J; bases unmatched to any gene: 8. Germline V gene sequence: CDR1 ENHRY, CDR2 SYGVKD. The CDR3 totals 16 residues. DNA for the CDR3: TGTGCCATCAGTGAGTCGACACAGGGGGCGCAGAAGACCCAGTACTTC. Translation: CAISESTQGAQKTQYF.

J is TRBJ2-3 and V is TRBV11-1; D ambiguous. V lost 0 bases to trimming and J lost 5 bases, with 9 bases between them. The CDR3 totals 14 residues. The germline V gene has CDR1 SGHAT and CDR2 FQDESV (reference sequence). The CDR3 here is CASSLALRGDTQYF. In DNA form, the CDR3 reads TGTGCCAGCAGCTTAGCGCTGAGAGGAGATACGCAGTATTTT.

This chain links TRBV6-5 with TRBJ2-7; 9 positions agree with TRBD1. J lost 1 base, V lost 5 bases, and 3 bases had no gene match. CDR3 length: 14 residues. Germline V gene sequence: CDR1 MNHEY, CDR2 SVGAGI. Here the CDR3 DNA reads TGTGCCAGCAGTGGGGGGACAGGGTCCTACGAGCAGTACTTC. This translates into CASSGGTGSYEQYF.

For the CDR3, the DNA is TGCGCCAGCAGCTTGGATGGCCCCCAGCGGAATGAAAAACTGTTTTTT. Translated, it gives CASSLDGPQRNEKLFF. V is TRBV5-1 and J is TRBJ1-4; no firm D call. CDR3 length: 16 amino acids. Germline-derived CDR1 and CDR2 are SGHRS and YFSETQ. Deletions cut 0 bases from V and 5 bases from J, with 14 bases between.

The rearrangement links TRBV28 to TRBJ2-7, with D maybe TRBD2 (6 bases). This CDR3 has 14 residues. In germline, CDR1 is MDHEN, CDR2 SYDVKM. V lost 2 bases to trimming and J lost 8 bases, with 16 bases between them. CDR3 in DNA: TGTGCCAGCAGTTTAAGGAGGGACGAAACCCAGCAGTACTTC. This sequence encodes CASSLRRDETQQYF. Filled out from reference TRBV28 and TRBJ2-7, the complete variable domain reads DVKVTQSSRYLVKRTGEKVFLECVQDMDHENMFWYRQDPGLGLRLIYFSYDVKMKEKGDIPEGYSVSREKKERFSLILESASTNQTSMYLCASSLRRDETQQYFGPGTRLTVT.

This clone showed up just once. CDR3 coding DNA: TGTGCTTCGGGAGGGAACACCGGGGAGCTGTTTTTT. This encodes CASGGNTGELFF. The gene calls are TRBV6-5 and TRBJ2-2; 7 bases fit TRBD2. CDR3 length: 12 residues. Germline V gene lookup returns CDR1 MNHEY and CDR2 SVGAGI.

The chain recombines TRBV19 with TRBJ1-5; 7 bases line up with TRBD1. The CDR3 sequence is 15 residues long. Trimming at V came to 6 bases and at J to 3 bases, leaving 8 bases not matched to a gene. Germline V gives CDR1 LNHDA, CDR2 SQIVND (reference sequence). The CDR3: CASRPVGQHNQPQHF. In DNA form, the CDR3 reads TGTGCCAGTAGGCCGGTGGGACAGCACAATCAGCCCCAGCATTTT.

The CDR3 region has the DNA TGTGCCTGGAGTCCGGGACAGGGGCACGGGGAGCTGTTTTTT. Translation gives CAWSPGQGHGELFF. The rearrangement links TRBV30 to TRBJ2-2, with 10 bases that match TRBD1. The CDR3 runs 14 residues. Germline-derived CDR1 and CDR2 are GTSNPN and SVGIG (reference sequence). J gave up 7 bases and V 2 bases, and 4 bases lay outside the gene matches.

This clone was seen a few times. The CDR3 loop reads CASSLVFTGTSNTEAFF. DNA of the CDR3: TGTGCCAGCAGCTTAGTCTTCACCGGGACATCTAACACTGAAGCTTTCTTT. The rearrangement links TRBV11-3 to TRBJ1-1; D is possibly TRBD1 (6 bases). Germline V gene data show CDR1 as SGHNT and CDR2 as YENEEA. V shed 1 base and J shed 2 bases, with 17 bases lying between them. This CDR3 is 17 amino acids long.

The chain employs TRBV6-4 and TRBJ1-6; the match to TRBD1 covers 9 bases. The CDR3 length is 14 residues. CDR1 and CDR2 from the germline V gene are MRHNA and SNTAGT. The J segment lost 7 bases and the V segment lost 5 bases, leaving 3 bases of the junction unmatched. The CDR3 spells CASSPGQGNSPLHF. CDR3 nucleotide sequence: TGTGCCAGCAGTCCGGGACAGGGAAATTCACCCCTCCACTTT.